This is a list of T cell receptor beta chains from one sample in a study of OX40 agonist ivuxolimab in advanced cancers. TCRdb's copy holds only in-frame clones and misses some; the assay was immunoSEQ multiplex PCR. The repertoire holds under 100,000 clones, with more than 90% as singletons. The sequencing here drew on CD4+ or CD8+ T cells sorted from blood, taken in a trial of the OX40 agonist ivuxolimab. These receptors were obtained from an adult with an advanced solid tumor such as melanoma, head and neck, liver or kidney cancer. Both conserved end residues are part of each CDR3. The D gene is left open where the match is weak. The size field is filled for only some rows; it gives once, few, many or a size class.

>NA|NA|TRBJ2-2|TRBV6-1
CASRKSPGELFF
TGTGCCAGCAGGAAGTCCCCCGGGGAGCTGTTTTTT
>NA|NA|TRBJ2-2|TRBV6-4
CASSSSANTGELFF
TGTGCCAGCAGTTCGAGTGCTAACACCGGGGAGCTGTTTTTT
>NA|TRBD1|TRBJ2-7|TRBV6-1
CASSVRGQGTEQYF
TGTGCCAGCAGTGTGAGAGGACAGGGGACCGAGCAGTACTTC
>NA|NA|TRBJ2-5|TRBV9
CASSETVQETQYF
TGTGCCAGCAGCGAGACAGTCCAAGAGACCCAGTACTTC
>once|NA|TRBJ2-3|TRBV5-1
CASSLSRDTDTQYF
TGCGCCAGCAGCTTGTCACGAGACACAGATACGCAGTATTTT
>NA|TRBD1|TRBJ2-1|TRBV10-3
CAISYGTGAYNEQFF
TGTGCCATCAGTTACGGGACAGGGGCATACAATGAGCAGTTCTTC
>NA|NA|TRBJ2-5|TRBV27
CASSFSRQETQYF
TGTGCCAGCAGTTTTAGCAGGCAAGAGACCCAGTACTTC
>once|NA|TRBJ1-4|TRBV19
CASSRPTVGNEKLFF
TGTGCCAGTAGCCGACCGACAGTGGGGAATGAAAAACTGTTTTTT
>NA|NA|TRBJ1-5|TRBV19
CASSTTWQDSNQPQHF
TGTGCCAGTAGTACCACATGGCAAGATAGCAATCAGCCCCAGCATTTT
>NA|NA|TRBJ2-7|TRBV5-1
CASSLGGSSYEQYF
TGCGCCAGCAGCTTGGGCGGCAGCTCCTACGAGCAGTACTTC
>NA|TRBD2|TRBJ2-7|TRBV15
CATSRPGLAGVYF
TGTGCCACCAGCAGACCGGGACTAGCGGGAGTTTACTTC
>few|TRBD1|TRBJ2-2|TRBV9
CASSPQTGTTGELFF
TGTGCCAGCAGCCCGCAGACAGGGACCACCGGGGAGCTGTTTTTT
>NA|NA|TRBJ1-1|TRBV27
CASKRNTDTEAFF
TGTGCCAGCAAGAGAAATACGGACACTGAAGCTTTCTTT
>NA|NA|TRBJ1-6|TRBV7-2
CASSLRDGSLSPLHF
TGTGCCAGCAGCTTACGGGACGGGAGCCTTTCACCCCTCCACTTT
>NA|NA|TRBJ1-2|TRBV9
CASSAYTGSGYTF
TGTGCCAGCAGCGCATACACAGGGTCTGGCTACACCTTC
>once|NA|TRBJ2-7|TRBV10-3
CAISPRGALEQYF
TGTGCCATCTCACCCAGGGGGGCTCTCGAGCAGTACTTC
>few|NA|TRBJ1-1|TRBV27
CASSWGGAGDTEAFF
TGTGCCAGCAGTTGGGGAGGGGCCGGGGACACTGAAGCTTTCTTT
>few|NA|TRBJ2-7|TRBV6-5
CASSYSSRYEQYF
TGTGCCAGCAGTTACTCGAGCCGATACGAGCAGTACTTC